The rows below give T cell receptor beta chains drawn from one sample of a study of blood T cell repertoires in COVID-19. Assay used: immunoSEQ multiplex PCR; TCRdb lists only in-frame clones, some missing. The table lists 170,000 or so clones, roughly 90% of them singletons, with about 6.6% in the top ten. The sample was PBMCs or T cells enriched from blood (not recorded which). These receptor sequences come from a woman in her 50s who had recovered from COVID-19. Each CDR3 is given with its conserved first and last residue. Fields, in order: clone size, V gene, D gene, J gene, CDR3 DNA, CDR3 protein. A D gene is named only where the DNA matches it firmly. Expanded clones are given a class, and other clones once, few, many or no size at all.

>.|TRBV5-4|.|TRBJ1-2
TGTGCCAGCAGCTTCCAGGGGAGAGGCTACACCTTC
CASSFQGRGYTF
>.|TRBV13|.|TRBJ1-1
TGTGCCAGCAGCTTAAGACAGCTGAACACTGAAGCTTTCTTT
CASSLRQLNTEAFF
>.|TRBV5-1|.|TRBJ2-2
TGCGCCAGCAGCTTTGGATTCTGGACAGCCCTTAACGCGAACACCGGGGAGCTGTTTTTT
CASSFGFWTALNANTGELFF
>.|TRBV5-1|.|TRBJ2-7
TGCGCCAGCAGCGAGCCTTACTCCTACGAGCAGTACTTC
CASSEPYSYEQYF
>.|TRBV18|.|TRBJ1-6
TGTGCCAGCTCACCACAGGGCGGGAATTCACCCCTCCACTTT
CASSPQGGNSPLHF
>.|TRBV7-3|.|TRBJ1-1
TGTGCCAGCAGCTACGGGGAGAACACTGAAGCTTTCTTT
CASSYGENTEAFF
>.|TRBV6-2/TRBV6-3|TRBD1|TRBJ2-7
TGTGCCAGCAGTAGGGACAGGGTCTACGAGCAGTACTTC
CASSRDRVYEQYF
>.|TRBV21-1|.|TRBJ1-4
TGTGCCAGCAGCTCGACATCCAGGGGGCTTAATGAAAAACTGTTTTTT
CASSSTSRGLNEKLFF
>.|TRBV6-5|TRBD1|TRBJ2-2
TGTGCCAGCAACAGGGGGCTGGGGAACACCGGGGAGCTGTTTTTT
CASNRGLGNTGELFF
>.|TRBV7-3|.|TRBJ1-1
TGTGCCAGCAGCTTAGGGGGCGCGACTGAAGCTTTCTTT
CASSLGGATEAFF
>.|TRBV19|TRBD2|TRBJ2-5
TGTGCCAGTAGTATTAGCGGGGGGGCTGTAGAGACCCAGTACTTC
CASSISGGAVETQYF
>.|TRBV6-5|.|TRBJ1-3
TGTGCCAGCAGCCTACAGGGTACGAGGGACACCATATATTTT
CASSLQGTRDTIYF
>.|TRBV6-2/TRBV6-3|.|TRBJ2-3
TGTGCCAGCAGCCTTCTCCCACTAGCCGTCACAGATACGCAGTATTTT
CASSLLPLAVTDTQYF
>.|TRBV6-2/TRBV6-3|TRBD1|TRBJ1-6
TGTGCCAGCAGTTATTTAGGGACAGATTATCGACCCCTCCACTTT
CASSYLGTDYRPLHF
>once|TRBV29-1|.|TRBJ1-1
TGCAGCGTCTTATTAACAGGGTTTAACACTGAAGCTTTCTTT
CSVLLTGFNTEAFF
>.|TRBV6-2/TRBV6-3|TRBD1|TRBJ1-1
TGTGCCAGCAGTTACCCCGGACAGGGGTCTGAAGCTTTCTTT
CASSYPGQGSEAFF
>.|TRBV27|TRBD1|TRBJ1-2
TGTGCCAGCAGCTCCACAGGGGGCAGATATGGCTACACCTTC
CASSSTGGRYGYTF
>.|TRBV7-9|TRBD2|TRBJ2-7
TGTGCCAGCAGCATACTAGCGGGGGGGCCTACCTGGGCTAACGAGCAGTACTTC
CASSILAGGPTWANEQYF
>once|TRBV7-2|TRBD1|TRBJ1-2
TGTGCCAGCAGCTTATTTCACGGGACAGGGGGTACTGGTGGCTACACCTTC
CASSLFHGTGGTGGYTF
>.|TRBV27|TRBD2|TRBJ2-3
TGTGCCAGCAGTGAGGGAGCGGGGGGGAGGGCTACGCAGTATTTT
CASSEGAGGRATQYF
>few|TRBV19|.|TRBJ1-2
TGTGCCAGTAGCCTAAACAGCCTTTCTAACTATGGCTACACCTTC
CASSLNSLSNYGYTF
>.|TRBV7-2|.|TRBJ1-1
TGTGCCAGCAGCTTAGGGGCTGTTCCTATGAACACTGAAGCTTTCTTT
CASSLGAVPMNTEAFF
>.|TRBV19|TRBD1|TRBJ2-5
TGTGCCAGTAGTATAGATCGCGACAGGGTCGGGGAGACCCAGTACTTC
CASSIDRDRVGETQYF
>.|TRBV9|.|TRBJ2-5
TGTGCCAGCAGCGCTGACCAAGAGACCCAGTACTTC
CASSADQETQYF
>.|TRBV5-1|.|TRBJ1-1
TGCGCCAGCAGCTTCCGCAACAGATCCCCTGAAGCTTTCTTT
CASSFRNRSPEAFF
>.|TRBV3-1/TRBV3-2|.|TRBJ1-2
TGTGCCAGCAGACTTCGGGGGAACTATGGCTACACCTTC
CASRLRGNYGYTF
>.|TRBV24-1|.|TRBJ1-5
TGTGCCACCAGTGATTTTGACAGCCCCAATCAGCCCCAGCATTTT
CATSDFDSPNQPQHF
>.|TRBV9|TRBD2|TRBJ2-5
TGTGCCAGCAGCCAAGGAGGGCTAGCGGGGGGGCCGGAGACCCAGTACTTC
CASSQGGLAGGPETQYF
>.|TRBV6-2/TRBV6-3|.|TRBJ2-4
TGTGCCAGCAGTTCGGACAGTCAAGCCAAAAACATTCAGTACTTC
CASSSDSQAKNIQYF
>.|TRBV4-3|TRBD1|TRBJ2-2
TGCGCCAGCAGCCAAGAGTTGGGGGCAGGGGGCTATGCCGGGGAGCTGTTTTTT
CASSQELGAGGYAGELFF
>.|TRBV5-1|.|TRBJ1-3
TGCGCCAGCAGCTTGACATCCTCTGGAAACACCATATATTTT
CASSLTSSGNTIYF